These 28 T cell receptor beta chains originate from one sample sequenced in a study of blood T cell repertoires in COVID-19 (dated by TCRdb to the early 2020s). Libraries were built with the immunoSEQ multiplex PCR assay. Imported from immuneACCESS, the table was reduced by TCRdb to in-frame sequences with V and J called. These copies leave out some clones; in studies compared against another copy, an unresolved V gene accounts for under half, and the cause of the remainder is not known. This sample gives over 200,000 clones in total; roughly 85% of them show up just once. The ten largest clones represent just over 2.5% of the sample. Sequencing was carried out using peripheral blood. The origin of the receptors is a woman aged 70 to 79 with active or convalescent COVID-19.

The chain has TRBV7-4 and TRBJ1-5; 10 bases match TRBD1. This CDR3 spans 16 amino acids. V shed 4 bases, J shed 7 bases, and the junction held 10 bases outside the gene matches. Looked up from germline, CDR1 is SGHVT and CDR2 is SQSDAQ. The CDR3 DNA reads TGTGCCAGCAGCTGCCTTAGGGACAGGGGTGGACAGCCCCAGCATTTT. Its protein is CASSCLRDRGGQPQHF. The variable domain in full, completed from reference TRBV7-4 and TRBJ1-5, reads GAGVSQSPRYKVAKRGRDVALRCDSISGHVTLYWYRQTLGQGSEVLTYSQSDAQRDKSGRPSGRFSAERPERSVSTLKIQRTEQGDSAVYLCASSCLRDRGGQPQHFGDGTRLSIL.

The J gene is TRBJ1-4, the V gene TRBV15; unclear D gene. There are 16 residues in the CDR3. V gave up 0 bases and J gave up 8 bases, with 16 bases separating them. Germline-derived CDR1 and CDR2 are LNHNV and YYDKDF (reference sequence). CDR3 loop: CATSRDLVSVSEKLFF. For the CDR3, the DNA is TGTGCCACCAGCAGAGATCTGGTCAGCGTCTCGGAAAAACTGTTTTTT.

This chain connects TRBV28 to TRBJ2-3; 10 bases are a match to TRBD2. J was trimmed by 5 bases and V by 6 bases; bases with no gene match: 11. Germline loops: CDR1 MDHEN, CDR2 SYDVKM. The CDR3 covers 16 residues. The CDR3: CASSHPGAGGGDTQYF. The CDR3 DNA is TGTGCCAGCAGCCATCCCGGAGCGGGAGGGGGAGATACGCAGTATTTT.

The chain couples TRBV11-2 to TRBJ2-7; 8 bases align to TRBD2. CDR3 length: 16 amino acids. Germline V lookup: CDR1 SGHAT, CDR2 FQNNGV. V shed 5 bases and J 2 bases; nucleotides not matched to a gene: 11. CDR3 sequence: CASSPYGGGRTYEQYF. CDR3 in DNA: TGTGCCAGCAGCCCCTACGGGGGGGGGCGCACCTACGAGCAGTACTTC.

This clone has only a few counts. This chain connects TRBV6-2 or TRBV6-3 to TRBJ1-5; TRBD1 matches 7 bases. The germline CDR1 and CDR2 sequences are MNHEY and SVGEGT. The CDR3 runs to 17 residues. The ends lost 5 bases at V and 0 bases at J; junction bases unmatched: 10. CDR3 DNA: TGTGCCAGCAGTCAGTGGACAGGAGTTTATAGCAATCAGCCCCAGCATTTT. Its translation: CASSQWTGVYSNQPQHF.

This chain connects TRBV18 to TRBJ1-2; D uncertain. This CDR3 has 11 amino acids. Per germline, CDR1 KGHSH and CDR2 LQKENI. The V end lost 3 bases, the J end lost 13 bases, and 12 bases lay between the germline ends. The CDR3 spells CASSPSSIPTF. The CDR3 region has the DNA TGTGCCAGCTCACCCTCATCTATCCCCACCTTC.

The sample holds one count of this clone. The CDR3 sequence: CASSMRQASTDTQYF. CDR3 bases: TGTGCCAGCAGTATGAGACAGGCGTCCACAGATACGCAGTATTTT. The J gene is TRBJ2-3, the V gene TRBV28; possibly TRBD1 for D (6 bases). Germline CDR1 reads MDHEN; CDR2 reads SYDVKM. CDR3 length equals 15 residues. With 5 bases removed from V and 2 bases from J, the gap between germline ends came to 14 bases.

With respect to this clone: This sample includes further DNA sequences coding for the same CDR3. V and J are TRBV3-1 (or the pseudogene TRBV3-2) and TRBJ1-5, with 8 bases fitting TRBD1. Germline CDR1 and CDR2: LGHDT and YNNKEL (reference sequence). CDR3 length: 13 amino acids. V dropped 5 bases and J dropped 4; count of bases not matched to a gene: 1. The CDR3 is CASSRTGNQPQHF. Written as DNA, the CDR3 is TGTGCCAGCAGCAGGACAGGGAATCAGCCCCAGCATTTT.

This sequence joins TRBV5-5 and TRBJ1-2, with D unclear. The CDR3 loop spans 13 amino acids. Germline CDR1 and CDR2: SGHKS and YYEKEE (reference sequence). V dropped 1 base and J dropped 4 bases, with 8 bases sitting between them. The CDR3 nucleotides read TGTGCCAGCAGCTTGTTTTCGGGCTATGGCTACACCTTC. It encodes CASSLFSGYGYTF.

This clone was seen a handful of times. The V call is TRBV5-1, the J call TRBJ2-2; D is perhaps TRBD1 (5 bases). From germline, CDR1 is SGHRS and CDR2 YFSETQ. The length of the CDR3 is 16 residues. Trimming took 1 base from V and 2 from J, leaving 12 bases between them. The CDR3 nucleotides read TGCGCCAGCAGCTTGTCCCGGCAGGGCAACACCGGGGAGCTGTTTTTT. Encoded protein: CASSLSRQGNTGELFF.

The genes are TRBV5-1 and TRBJ2-3; D is possibly TRBD2 (5 bases). The germline V gene encodes CDR1 SGHRS and CDR2 YFSETQ. Trimming pared 6 bases from V and 2 bases from J, leaving 10 bases between. This CDR3 has 13 amino acids. In DNA form, the CDR3 reads TGCGCCAGCATGGAACTAGACACAGATACGCAGTATTTT. Translated: CASMELDTDTQYF.

The chain carries TRBV19 and TRBJ1-5; D is unresolved. This CDR3 spans 15 amino acids. Trimming left V 6 bases short and J 1 base short, with 13 bases between. CDR1 is LNHDA and CDR2 is SQIVND in the germline V gene (reference sequence). The CDR3 region has the DNA TGTGCCAGTAGAAACGAAGGAGGAAGCAATCAGCCCCAGCATTTT. It codes for CASRNEGGSNQPQHF.

This chain links TRBV20-1 with TRBJ2-1, with a tentative D call TRBD2 (6 bases). CDR1 is DFQATT, CDR2 SNEGSKA, per germline (reference sequence). This CDR3 region has 15 residues. Trimming took 3 bases from V and 6 from J, leaving 18 bases between them. The CDR3 DNA sequence: TGCAGTGCTAGTCCTAGTAGCGGTAGGGGCAATGAGCAGTTCTTC. Its protein product is CSASPSSGRGNEQFF.

This chain uses TRBV19 with TRBJ2-7; 10 bases map to TRBD1. The CDR3 is made up of 15 amino acids. CDR1 is LNHDA and CDR2 is SQIVND in the germline V gene (reference sequence). Trimming cost V 5 bases and J 6 bases; bases outside gene matches: 10. The CDR3: CASSYRTGGGGEQYF. Here the CDR3 DNA reads TGTGCCAGTAGTTACAGGACAGGGGGAGGCGGCGAGCAGTACTTC.

The V gene is TRBV5-1, the J gene TRBJ2-3; TRBD1 might be the D (7 bases). The CDR3 covers 14 residues. Trimming cost V 1 base and J 4 bases, with 10 bases left between them. Germline V gene sequence: CDR1 SGHRS, CDR2 YFSETQ. The CDR3 coding sequence is TGCGCCAGCAGCTTGTTCAGGGGGGCAGATACGCAGTATTTT. Amino acids: CASSLFRGADTQYF.

The chain combines TRBV10-1 with TRBJ1-1; D ambiguous. V lost 7 bases and J lost 4, with 13 bases in between. Per the germline V gene, CDR1 is WNHNN and CDR2 is SYGVQD (reference sequence). This CDR3 has 13 residues. The CDR3 spells CASKNGGSTEAFF. CDR3 nucleotide sequence: TGCGCCAGCAAGAACGGTGGTTCCACTGAAGCTTTCTTT.

This chain's CDR3 is CASYPSGIQETQYF. The CDR3 nucleotides are TGTGCCAGCTACCCTAGCGGAATCCAAGAGACCCAGTACTTC. V gene TRBV6-5 combines with J gene TRBJ2-5; 7 positions match TRBD2. There are 14 residues in the CDR3. Germline assignment: CDR1 MNHEY and CDR2 SVGAGI. V shed 8 bases and J 1 base; nucleotides not matched to a gene: 7.

The chain is built from TRBV12-3 or TRBV12-4 and TRBJ1-2; D is unresolved. Trimming shortened V by 7 bases and J by 4 bases, and 13 bases separated the two germline ends. This CDR3 spans 13 amino acids. The CDR3 nucleotides are TGTGCCAGCAACAGCGGTCCCTTCTATGGCTACACCTTC. It codes for CASNSGPFYGYTF.

This chain connects TRBV28 to TRBJ2-7; the match to TRBD1 covers 10 bases. V shed 11 bases, J shed 4 bases, and the junction held 14 bases outside the gene matches. CDR1 and CDR2 from the germline V gene are MDHEN and SYDVKM. The CDR3 is 15 residues long. CDR3 in amino acids: CASQDPGQGPYEQYF. Written as DNA, the CDR3 is TGTGCCTCTCAAGACCCGGGACAGGGGCCATACGAGCAGTACTTC. Full variable domain (outside the CDR3, taken from reference TRBV28 and TRBJ2-7): DVKVTQSSRYLVKRTGEKVFLECVQDMDHENMFWYRQDPGLGLRLIYFSYDVKMKEKGDIPEGYSVSREKKERFSLILESASTNQTSMYLCASQDPGQGPYEQYFGPGTRLTVT.

V is TRBV10-1 and J is TRBJ2-1, with 10 nucleotides matching TRBD2. This CDR3 is built from 14 residues. V gave up 6 bases and J gave up 6 bases; unmatched junction bases: 5. Germline lookup yields CDR1 WNHNN and CDR2 SYGVQD (reference sequence). The chain's CDR3 is CASSVTSGRNEQFF. The CDR3 DNA reads as TGCGCCAGCAGCGTGACTAGCGGGCGCAATGAGCAGTTCTTC.

This chain uses TRBV7-9 with TRBJ2-2; 14 positions agree with TRBD2. V shed 3 bases, J shed 8 bases, and the junction held 5 bases outside the gene matches. The CDR3 extends over 16 amino acids. Germline-derived CDR1 and CDR2 are SEHNR and FQNEAQ (reference sequence). In nucleotides, the CDR3 is TGTGCCAGCAGCTTCGGGACTAGCGGGAGTAATGGGGAGCTGTTTTTT. Protein product: CASSFGTSGSNGELFF.

The CDR3 coding sequence is TGTGCCATCAGTGAGTCGACCGGGACAGGGCGGAAGCCCTACGAGCAGTACTTC. The encoded protein is CAISESTGTGRKPYEQYF. The V and J genes are TRBV10-3 and TRBJ2-7; the match to TRBD1 covers 9 bases. The CDR3 extends over 18 amino acids. The germline V gene has CDR1 ENHRY and CDR2 SYGVKD. With V trimmed by 0 bases and J by 2 bases, 11 bases remained unmatched.

This chain connects TRBV5-1 to TRBJ2-3; the match to TRBD2 covers 11 bases. The CDR3 is 15 amino acids. With V trimmed by 5 bases and J by 3 bases, 5 bases remained unmatched. In germline, CDR1 is SGHRS, CDR2 YFSETQ. The CDR3: CASSSGLAATDTQYF. DNA of the CDR3: TGCGCCAGCAGTTCGGGACTAGCGGCGACAGATACGCAGTATTTT.

The V and J genes are TRBV4-2 and TRBJ1-5; a weak D match, TRBD1 (5 bases). The CDR3 has 14 amino acids. V was trimmed by 3 bases and J by 3 bases, leaving 9 bases between them. The V gene's germline CDR1 is LGHNA and CDR2 YNFKEQ. The CDR3 region is CASSQDIPNQPQHF. The CDR3 region has the DNA TGTGCCAGCAGCCAGGACATCCCCAATCAGCCCCAGCATTTT.

V usage is TRBV27 and J usage is TRBJ1-1; maybe TRBD1 (5 bases). Trimming removed 2 bases from V and 4 bases from J, with 17 bases in between. This CDR3 is 16 amino acids long. The germline V gene has CDR1 MNHEY and CDR2 SMNVEV (reference sequence). The CDR3 DNA sequence: TGTGCCAGCAGTTTACGGTTTTTGGGGCAGGGCACTGAAGCTTTCTTT. Translated, it gives CASSLRFLGQGTEAFF.

In its sample, this clone was seen once. The rearrangement joins TRBV18 to TRBJ2-3, with D possibly being TRBD2 (6 bases). The germline V gene has CDR1 KGHSH and CDR2 LQKENI. The CDR3 sequence is 13 residues long. V lost 3 bases and J 6 bases, leaving 10 bases between the germline ends. The CDR3 DNA follows: TGTGCCAGCTCACCGACTAGGTGGGATACGCAGTATTTT. As protein: CASSPTRWDTQYF.

The chain employs TRBV28 and TRBJ1-4, with D possibly TRBD1 on 5 matching bases. Germline CDR1 MDHEN, CDR2 SYDVKM. The CDR3 spans 18 residues. V lost 5 bases to trimming and J lost 8 bases, with 27 bases between them. The CDR3 nucleotides are TGTGCCAGCAGTACCTCGGGGGGGTCCCTCTATTCAGGGGAAAAACTGTTTTTT. It is translated as CASSTSGGSLYSGEKLFF.

J is TRBJ1-1 and V is TRBV5-5, with a tentative D call TRBD1 (5 bases). Germline values: CDR1 SGHKS, CDR2 YYEKEE (reference sequence). This CDR3 has 13 residues. Trimming removed 4 bases from V and 5 bases from J, with 12 bases in between. Here the CDR3 reads CASSPAGDTEAFF. In DNA form, the CDR3 reads TGTGCCAGCAGCCCTGCGGGGGATACTGAAGCTTTCTTT.